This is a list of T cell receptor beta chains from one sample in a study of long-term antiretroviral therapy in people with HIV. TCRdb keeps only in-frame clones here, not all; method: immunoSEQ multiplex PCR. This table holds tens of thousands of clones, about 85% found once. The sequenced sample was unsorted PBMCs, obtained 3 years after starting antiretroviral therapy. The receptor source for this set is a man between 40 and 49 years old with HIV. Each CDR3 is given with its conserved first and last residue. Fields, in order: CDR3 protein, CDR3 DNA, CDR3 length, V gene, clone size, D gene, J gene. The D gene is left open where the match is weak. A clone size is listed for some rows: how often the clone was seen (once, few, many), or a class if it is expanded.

CASSDPGLPTGELFF TGTGCCAGCAGCGATCCGGGACTTCCCACCGGGGAGCTGTTTTTT 15 TRBV7-9 NA NA TRBJ2-2
CASSLGLSRDTQYF TGCGCCAGCAGCTTGGGGCTTAGTAGGGATACGCAGTATTTT 14 TRBV5-1 NA NA TRBJ2-3
CASKNGGGRRGTDTQYF TGTGCCAGTAAAAACGGGGGGGGGCGGAGGGGCACAGATACGCAGTATTTT 17 TRBV27 NA TRBD2 TRBJ2-3
CASSSKGRYIEKLFF TGTGCCAGCAGCTCTAAAGGAAGATACATCGAAAAACTGTTTTTT 15 TRBV7-3 NA NA TRBJ1-4
CASSHPRDRGRRTEAFF TGTGCCAGCAGCCACCCCCGGGACAGGGGGCGAAGAACTGAAGCTTTCTTT 17 TRBV14 NA TRBD1 TRBJ1-1
CSVEDNIAHTDTQYF TGCAGCGTTGAAGATAACATAGCGCACACAGATACGCAGTATTTT 15 TRBV29-1 NA NA TRBJ2-3
CASSLLTSSEKLFF TGTGCCAGCAGCTTATTAACCAGTAGTGAAAAACTGTTTTTT 14 TRBV7-8 NA NA TRBJ1-4
CASSMRTATFSYEQYF TGCGCCAGCAGCATGAGGACAGCGACCTTTTCCTACGAGCAGTACTTC 16 TRBV5-1 NA NA TRBJ2-7
CASSLHGNTEAFF TGTGCCAGCAGCTTGCATGGCAACACTGAAGCTTTCTTT 13 TRBV7-3 NA NA TRBJ1-1
CASSSGITTEAFF TGTGCCAGCAGTTCCGGGATAACCACTGAAGCTTTCTTT 13 TRBV5-8 NA NA TRBJ1-1
CASSVGGPGELFF TGTGCCAGCAGCGTGGGGGGGCCCGGGGAGCTGTTTTTT 13 TRBV9 NA NA TRBJ2-2
CASSVGEGGTYEQYF TGTGCCAGCAGCGTAGGGGAGGGGGGAACCTACGAGCAGTACTTC 15 TRBV9 NA NA TRBJ2-7
CASSEGTGFYEQYF TGTGCCAGCAGTGAAGGGACGGGTTTCTACGAGCAGTACTTC 14 TRBV6-1 few NA TRBJ2-7
CASSSGGSTDTQYF TGTGCCAGCAGCTCGGGGGGCAGCACAGATACGCAGTATTTT 14 TRBV11-3 NA NA TRBJ2-3
CASRPLSRSGANVLTF TGTGCCAGCAGGCCATTAAGTCGGTCTGGGGCCAACGTCCTGACTTTC 16 TRBV7-3 NA NA TRBJ2-6
CASTLLLQGGSGNTIYF TGTGCCAGCACCTTACTCCTACAGGGGGGCAGTGGAAACACCATATATTTT 17 TRBV5-6 NA TRBD1 TRBJ1-3
CASSQAAGTGNYGYTF TGCGCCAGCAGCCAAGCCGCCGGGACAGGAAACTATGGCTACACCTTC 16 TRBV4-1 NA TRBD1 TRBJ1-2
CAISEASLAAPRDEQFF TGTGCCATCAGTGAGGCGTCCTTAGCCGCCCCGAGGGATGAGCAGTTCTTC 17 TRBV10-3 NA NA TRBJ2-1
CASSQEGTGNPTYEQYF TGCGCCAGCAGCCAAGAAGGGACAGGGAATCCCACCTACGAGCAGTACTTC 17 TRBV4-1 NA TRBD1 TRBJ2-7
CASSLNQLTEAFF TGCGCCAGCAGCCTGAACCAGTTAACTGAAGCTTTCTTT 13 TRBV5-1 NA NA TRBJ1-1
CASSITTDRRDRGFSGANVLTF TGTGCCAGTAGTATTACTACTGATCGCCGGGACAGGGGTTTCTCTGGGGCCAACGTCCTGACTTTC 22 TRBV19 NA TRBD1 TRBJ2-6
CASSQDSNQPQHF TGTGCCAGCAGCCAGGACAGCAATCAGCCCCAGCATTTT 13 TRBV4-2 few NA TRBJ1-5
CASSFPDGQPVYEQYF TGTGCCAGCAGCTTCCCCGATGGACAGCCCGTATACGAGCAGTACTTC 16 TRBV11-2 NA NA TRBJ2-7
CASSLQGADYTEAFF TGCGCCAGCAGCTTACAGGGGGCTGATTACACTGAAGCTTTCTTT 15 TRBV5-1 NA TRBD1 TRBJ1-1
CASSSNLNTEAFF TGTGCCAGCAGCTCCAACCTGAACACTGAAGCTTTCTTT 13 TRBV7-7 NA NA TRBJ1-1
CASSTTGVTYGYTF TGTGCCAGCAGCACCACAGGGGTTACCTATGGCTACACCTTC 14 TRBV11-3 NA TRBD1 TRBJ1-2
CASSKQGTSTDTQYF TGTGCCAGCAGCAAACAGGGCACTAGCACAGATACGCAGTATTTT 15 TRBV2 NA NA TRBJ2-3
CATADPSYEQYF TGTGCCACCGCGGATCCATCCTACGAGCAGTACTTC 12 TRBV19 NA NA TRBJ2-7
CASSQDPDYEQYF TGTGCCAGCAGCCAAGATCCGGACTACGAGCAGTACTTC 13 TRBV4-2 NA NA TRBJ2-7
CASSYGGSYEQYF TGTGCCAGCAGCTACGGGGGTTCCTACGAGCAGTACTTC 13 TRBV11-2 NA NA TRBJ2-7
CASSPWAAGGVYEQYF TGCGCCAGCTCACCCTGGGCGGCAGGGGGAGTCTACGAGCAGTACTTC 16 TRBV10-2 NA TRBD1 TRBJ2-7
CATSRDGTGISAQHF TGTGCCACCAGCAGAGATGGGACAGGGATATCGGCCCAGCATTTT 15 TRBV15 NA TRBD1 TRBJ1-5